This T cell receptor (beta chain) stems from a study of shared clonotypes between healthy human individuals. Trimming shortened V by 4 bases and J by 4 bases, and 15 bases separated the two germline ends. The CDR3 sequence is 15 residues long. CDR1 and CDR2 (germline): SGDLS, YYNGEE. The naive CD8 fraction comprised CD45RO-negative cells positively selected for CCR7 and excluded terminally differentiated effector memory CD45RA+ cells. Sequencing used immunoSEQ multiplex PCR; TCRdb keeps in-frame clones, though not all of them. The data hold about 2,100,000 clones, with more than 85% observed a single time.

The chain has TRBV9 and TRBJ2-1; no clear D. The sequenced sample was naive CD8+ T cells from PBMCs. This TCR was recovered from a man aged 18 to 30 in good health. Some clones in this sample may be carry-over from other donors' samples. Here the CDR3 DNA reads TGTGCCAGCAGCCGCTCCGGTCCTAGTTACAATGAGCAGTTCTTC. Its protein is CASSRSGPSYNEQFF.